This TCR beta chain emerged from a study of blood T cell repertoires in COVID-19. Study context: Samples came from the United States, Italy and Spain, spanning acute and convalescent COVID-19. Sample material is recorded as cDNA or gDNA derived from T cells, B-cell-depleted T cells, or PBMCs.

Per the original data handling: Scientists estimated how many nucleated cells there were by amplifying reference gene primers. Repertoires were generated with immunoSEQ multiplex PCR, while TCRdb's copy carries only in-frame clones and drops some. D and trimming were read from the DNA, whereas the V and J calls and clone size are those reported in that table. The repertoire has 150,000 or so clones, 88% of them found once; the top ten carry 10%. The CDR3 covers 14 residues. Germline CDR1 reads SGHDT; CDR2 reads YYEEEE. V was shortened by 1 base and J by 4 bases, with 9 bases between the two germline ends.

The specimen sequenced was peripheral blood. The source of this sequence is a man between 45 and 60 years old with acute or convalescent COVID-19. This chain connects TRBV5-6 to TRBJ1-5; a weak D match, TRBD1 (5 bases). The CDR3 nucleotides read TGTGCCAGCAGCTTGCGCTGGACAAATCAGCCCCAGCATTTT. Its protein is CASSLRWTNQPQHF.